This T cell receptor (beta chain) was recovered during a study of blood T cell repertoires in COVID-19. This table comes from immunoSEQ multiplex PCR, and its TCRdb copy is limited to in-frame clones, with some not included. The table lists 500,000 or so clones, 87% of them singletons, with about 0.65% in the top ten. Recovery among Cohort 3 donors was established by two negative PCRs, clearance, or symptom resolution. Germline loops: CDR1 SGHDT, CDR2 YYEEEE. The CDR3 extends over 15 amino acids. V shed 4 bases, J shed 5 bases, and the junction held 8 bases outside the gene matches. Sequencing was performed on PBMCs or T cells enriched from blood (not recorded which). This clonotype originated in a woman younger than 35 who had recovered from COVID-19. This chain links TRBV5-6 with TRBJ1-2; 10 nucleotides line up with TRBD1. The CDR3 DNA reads TGTGCCAGCAGCCCACGACAGGGGGCAGGGTATGGCTACACCTTC. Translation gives CASSPRQGAGYGYTF.